This is a list of T cell receptor beta chains from one sample in a study of PD-1 blockade in mismatch repair-deficient tumors. Repertoires were generated with immunoSEQ multiplex PCR, while TCRdb's copy carries only in-frame clones and drops some. The data hold about 40,000 clones, with around 79% observed a single time. This material consisted of peripheral blood, taken 4 weeks after starting pembrolizumab. The receptors shown here come from an adult with mismatch repair-deficient cancer. The CDR3 runs from the conserved cysteine through the conserved F or W. The D gene is left open where the match is weak. The listing skips clone size in some rows; elsewhere it reads once, few, many or a size class.

d_call | clone_size | j_call | v_call | cdr3_length | cdr3_aa | cdr3_nt
NA | NA | TRBJ2-3 | TRBV19 | 13 | CASRKETGDTQYF | TGTGCCAGTAGGAAAGAGACAGGAGATACGCAGTATTTT
TRBD2 | NA | TRBJ2-7 | TRBV6-5 | 15 | CASRFRLAGDHEQYF | TGTGCCAGCAGATTTAGACTAGCGGGAGACCACGAGCAGTACTTC
NA | few | TRBJ1-5 | TRBV6-6 | 16 | CASSYSTGRTSQPQHF | TGTGCCAGCAGTTACTCCACAGGGAGGACGTCTCAGCCCCAGCATTTT
NA | NA | TRBJ2-7 | TRBV27 | 14 | CASSTSGLSYEQYF | TGTGCCAGCTCCACGTCGGGACTCTCCTACGAGCAGTACTTC
NA | NA | TRBJ1-5 | TRBV7-2 | 14 | CASSLVGGDQPQHF | TGTGCCAGCAGCTTAGTAGGGGGGGATCAGCCCCAGCATTTT
TRBD2 | NA | TRBJ2-5 | TRBV6-5 | 14 | CASRMRGGIETQYF | TGTGCCAGCAGGATGAGGGGAGGGATAGAGACCCAGTACTTC
TRBD1 | NA | TRBJ2-7 | TRBV27 | 15 | CASSLRTGFAYEQYF | TGTGCCAGCAGTTTAAGGACAGGGTTCGCCTACGAGCAGTACTTC
NA | NA | TRBJ2-1 | TRBV15 | 13 | CATSRQGGDEQFF | TGTGCCACCAGCAGGCAGGGGGGCGATGAGCAGTTCTTC
NA | NA | TRBJ1-3 | TRBV11-3 | 16 | CASSLSFSSWRNTIYF | TGTGCCAGCAGCTTGAGCTTTTCAAGCTGGAGGAACACCATATATTTT
NA | few | TRBJ1-1 | TRBV25-1 | 14 | CASSDEGRNTEAFF | TGTGCCAGCAGTGATGAGGGGAGGAACACTGAAGCTTTCTTT
NA | NA | TRBJ2-6 | TRBV19 | 15 | CATQGSLSGANVLTF | TGTGCCACCCAGGGGTCCCTCTCTGGGGCCAACGTCCTGACTTTC
NA | NA | TRBJ2-1 | TRBV19 | 14 | CASKDPSSYNEQFF | TGTGCCAGTAAAGACCCGAGCTCCTACAATGAGCAGTTCTTC
TRBD2 | NA | TRBJ2-1 | TRBV9 | 15 | CASSEGLAGVYEQFF | TGTGCCAGCAGCGAGGGACTAGCGGGAGTTTATGAGCAGTTCTTC
NA | NA | TRBJ2-1 | TRBV10-3 | 18 | CAISVRTTHPRSYNEQFF | TGTGCCATCAGCGTAAGGACGACCCATCCTCGATCCTACAATGAGCAGTTCTTC
NA | NA | TRBJ2-3 | TRBV29-1 | 13 | CSVLGASTDTQYF | TGCAGCGTTCTGGGGGCTAGCACAGATACGCAGTATTTT
NA | once | TRBJ2-5 | TRBV2 | 12 | CASSGPWETQYF | TGTGCCAGCAGTGGTCCGTGGGAGACCCAGTACTTC
NA | NA | TRBJ1-1 | TRBV6-6 | 13 | CASSYMGEAGAFF | TGTGCCAGCAGTTACATGGGGGAGGCGGGAGCTTTCTTT
NA | NA | TRBJ1-2 | TRBV7-9 | 12 | CASSSGDYGYTF | TGTGCCAGCAGCTCAGGGGACTATGGCTACACCTTC
NA | once | TRBJ1-1 | TRBV27 | 16 | CASRTETWGMNTEAFF | TGTGCCAGCAGGACAGAGACATGGGGAATGAACACTGAAGCTTTCTTT
TRBD2 | NA | TRBJ2-3 | TRBV18 | 17 | CASSPISTSGRADTQYF | TGTGCCAGCTCACCAATTAGCACTAGCGGGAGGGCAGATACGCAGTATTTT
NA | once | TRBJ2-2 | TRBV5-6 | 17 | CASSLLGPNPNTGELFF | TGTGCCAGCAGCCTTCTTGGGCCTAACCCGAACACCGGGGAGCTGTTTTTT
TRBD2 | NA | TRBJ2-7 | TRBV11-2 | 18 | CASSLALAGGRSSYEQYF | TGTGCCAGCAGCCTCGCCCTAGCGGGAGGTAGGAGCTCCTACGAGCAGTACTTC
NA | NA | TRBJ1-3 | TRBV28 | 15 | CASRSRPSSGNTIYF | TGTGCCAGCAGATCGCGACCGTCTTCTGGAAACACCATATATTTT
TRBD1 | NA | TRBJ1-3 | TRBV5-1 | 16 | CASSLRGTGEVNTIYF | TGCGCCAGCAGCTTGAGAGGGACAGGGGAAGTAAACACCATATATTTT
NA | NA | TRBJ2-1 | TRBV6-5 | 14 | CASSYSTSYNEQFF | TGTGCCAGCAGTTACTCGACTAGCTACAATGAGCAGTTCTTC
TRBD2 | NA | TRBJ2-7 | TRBV4-1 | 13 | CASSPRLAHEQYF | TGCGCCAGCAGCCCTCGACTAGCCCACGAGCAGTACTTC
TRBD1 | few | TRBJ2-3 | TRBV12-5 | 14 | CASGGQTYTDTQYF | TGTGCTAGTGGGGGACAGACCTACACAGATACGCAGTATTTT
TRBD1 | NA | TRBJ1-4 | TRBV2 | 13 | CASRLDRVEKLFF | TGTGCCAGCAGATTGGACAGGGTTGAAAAACTGTTTTTT
NA | NA | TRBJ2-1 | TRBV7-2 | 12 | CASSLGNNEQFF | TGTGCCAGCAGCTTAGGGAACAATGAGCAGTTCTTC
NA | NA | TRBJ1-1 | TRBV6-5 | 14 | CASRSSTGNTEAFF | TGTGCCAGCAGATCATCGACAGGGAACACTGAAGCTTTCTTT
NA | once | TRBJ2-2 | TRBV19 | 12 | CASSIGGGELFF | TGTGCCAGTAGTATAGGCGGGGGGGAGCTGTTTTTT
TRBD2 | NA | TRBJ2-7 | TRBV28 | 18 | CASSTPGTSRRGSYEQYF | TGTGCCAGCAGTACACCTGGGACTAGTCGAAGGGGTTCCTACGAGCAGTACTTC
NA | NA | TRBJ2-3 | TRBV9 | 15 | CASSVLERGTDTQYF | TGTGCCAGCAGCGTTCTGGAGCGAGGCACAGATACGCAGTATTTT
NA | NA | TRBJ2-1 | TRBV29-1 | 14 | CSVDEGERRNEQFF | TGCAGCGTTGATGAGGGGGAGCGGAGGAATGAGCAGTTCTTC
NA | NA | TRBJ1-1 | TRBV11-2 | 16 | CASSLGAQGLHTEAFF | TGTGCCAGCAGCTTAGGGGCCCAGGGACTGCACACTGAAGCTTTCTTT
TRBD1 | NA | TRBJ2-2 | TRBV19 | 15 | CASRDRGTETGELFF | TGTGCCAGCCGGGACAGGGGGACGGAGACCGGGGAGCTGTTTTTT
TRBD2 | NA | TRBJ2-7 | TRBV7-9 | 14 | CASSWGLASHEQYF | TGTGCCAGCAGTTGGGGACTAGCGAGTCACGAGCAGTACTTC
NA | NA | TRBJ2-3 | TRBV7-3 | 14 | CASSLTPYTDTQYF | TGTGCCAGCAGCTTAACCCCTTACACAGATACGCAGTATTTT
NA | NA | TRBJ1-2 | TRBV14 | 15 | CASSQVHRANYGYTF | TGTGCCAGCAGCCAAGTGCACAGGGCTAACTATGGCTACACCTTC
NA | NA | TRBJ2-6 | TRBV10-1 | 15 | CASSDSGHGANVLTF | TGCGCCAGCAGTGACTCAGGGCATGGGGCCAACGTCCTGACTTTC
TRBD2 | NA | TRBJ2-7 | TRBV12-5 | 18 | CASGLDLHGGGHIYEQYF | TGTGCTAGTGGTTTGGATCTCCACGGGGGGGGACACATCTACGAGCAGTACTTC
TRBD2 | NA | TRBJ2-1 | TRBV7-9 | 14 | CASSLLLSGSEQFF | TGTGCCAGCAGCTTATTGCTTAGCGGGAGTGAGCAGTTCTTC